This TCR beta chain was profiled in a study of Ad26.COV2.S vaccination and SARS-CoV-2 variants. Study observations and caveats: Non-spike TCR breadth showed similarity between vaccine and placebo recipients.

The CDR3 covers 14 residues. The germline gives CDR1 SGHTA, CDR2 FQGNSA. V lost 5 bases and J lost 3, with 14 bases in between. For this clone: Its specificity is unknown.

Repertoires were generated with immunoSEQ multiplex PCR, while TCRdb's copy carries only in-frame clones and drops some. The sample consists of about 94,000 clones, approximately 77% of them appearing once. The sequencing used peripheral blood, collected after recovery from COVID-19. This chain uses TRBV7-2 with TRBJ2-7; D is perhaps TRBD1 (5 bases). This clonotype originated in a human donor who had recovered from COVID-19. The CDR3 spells CASSVQGRGYEQYF. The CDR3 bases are TGTGCCAGCAGCGTTCAGGGAAGAGGCTACGAGCAGTACTTC.